Following are 30 T cell receptor beta chains from one sample sequenced in a study of control samples from healthy donors and cancer patients. Libraries were prepared by immunoSEQ multiplex PCR; TCRdb keeps only in-frame clonotypes and omits some of them. The profile covers 150,000 to 180,000 clones, with 94% appearing a single time and 5.7% taken by the ten largest. The sequenced material came from blood. All receptors derive from a man aged 40-49 years in good health.

The rearrangement links TRBV30 to TRBJ1-6; TRBD1 might be the D (6 bases). Germline V gene data show CDR1 as GTSNPN and CDR2 as SVGIG (reference sequence). With 5 bases removed from V and 4 bases from J, the gap between germline ends came to 15 bases. The CDR3 is 15 residues long. CDR3 DNA sequence: TGTGCCTGGGGACGATCGGACAGTTATAATTCACCCCTCCACTTT. It is translated as CAWGRSDSYNSPLHF.

This clone was counted between two and nine times. The rearrangement joins TRBV4-1 to TRBJ2-1; 7 nucleotides align to TRBD2. Germline V lookup: CDR1 MGHRA, CDR2 YSYEKL. The V segment lost 1 base and the J segment 5 bases; nucleotides outside the gene matches: 5. This CDR3 comprises 15 residues. CDR3 sequence reads: CASSQVGTNHNEQFF. CDR3 DNA: TGCGCCAGCAGCCAAGTAGGGACTAACCACAATGAGCAGTTCTTC.

The genes are TRBV6-5 and TRBJ1-4, with D uncertain. Germline V gene data show CDR1 as MNHEY and CDR2 as SVGAGI. Trimming stripped 6 bases from V and 4 bases from J, with 12 bases between. The CDR3 is made up of 14 amino acids. Here the CDR3 reads CASSHMALNEKLFF. The DNA for the CDR3 is TGTGCCAGCAGCCACATGGCGCTTAATGAAAAACTGTTTTTT.

This chain connects TRBV24-1 to TRBJ2-2; 9 bases map to TRBD1. Germline V gene sequence: CDR1 KGHDR, CDR2 SFDVKD. CDR3 length equals 17 residues. J gave up 5 bases and V 5 bases, and 11 bases lay outside the gene matches. The CDR3 bases are TGTGCCACCAGTGCCAGTCAGGGACAGGGATGGACCGGGGAGCTGTTTTTT. It encodes CATSASQGQGWTGELFF.

The chain employs TRBV7-9 and TRBJ2-6; possibly TRBD1 or TRBD2 for D (5 bases each). The V and J ends lost 4 bases and 0 bases respectively, with 16 bases between them. There are 18 residues in the CDR3. Germline-derived CDR1 and CDR2 are SEHNR and FQNEAQ (reference sequence). The CDR3 region is CASSSHSGTDSGANVLTF. As DNA, the CDR3 is TGTGCCAGCAGCTCTCACTCTGGGACGGACTCTGGGGCCAACGTCCTGACTTTC.

The chain uses TRBV27 and TRBJ1-4, with a weak D call TRBD1 (5 bases). The CDR3 sequence is 15 residues long. Trimming pared 4 bases from V and 4 bases from J, leaving 13 bases between. CDR1 and CDR2 from the germline V gene are MNHEY and SMNVEV (reference sequence). CDR3 sequence (DNA): TGTGCCAGCAGTTCCGACCAGAGGGGTAATGAAAAACTGTTTTTT. Translating it yields CASSSDQRGNEKLFF.

This chain joins TRBV30 and TRBJ1-2; no clear D gene. Germline V CDR1 and CDR2: GTSNPN, SVGIG (reference sequence). The CDR3 runs to 13 residues. The V end was cut by 0 bases, the J end by 7 bases, with 12 bases between. CDR3 protein: CAWSVLRKSGYTF. The CDR3, as DNA: TGTGCCTGGAGTGTACTCCGGAAAAGTGGCTACACCTTC.

The chain links TRBV5-1 to TRBJ1-1; TRBD1 is a possible D gene (6 bases). The CDR3 has 14 amino acids. Germline V gives CDR1 SGHRS, CDR2 YFSETQ. Trimming took off 3 bases at V and 3 bases at J, with 12 bases between the two ends. For the CDR3, the DNA is TGCGCCAGCAGCTACACAGGGTGGGACACTGAAGCTTTCTTT. Translating it yields CASSYTGWDTEAFF.

The rearrangement joins TRBV4-3 to TRBJ2-3; the D is unclear. There are 13 residues in the CDR3. Trimming removed 4 bases from V and 3 bases from J, with 8 bases in between. The germline V gene has CDR1 LGHNA and CDR2 YSLEER. In DNA, the CDR3 is TGCGCCAGCAGCCTCATGGAGACAGATACGCAGTATTTT. This encodes CASSLMETDTQYF.

The chain uses TRBV4-1 and TRBJ1-6; D perhaps matches TRBD1 (5 bases). CDR3 length: 15 amino acids. V shed 0 bases and J shed 6 bases, with 9 bases lying between them. CDR1 and CDR2 (germline): MGHRA, YSYEKL. The CDR3 DNA follows: TGCGCCAGCAGCCAAGATGGGCAGGGTAATTCACCCCTCCACTTT. Translated: CASSQDGQGNSPLHF.

This chain joins TRBV9 and TRBJ1-1; 7 nucleotides agree with TRBD1. From germline, CDR1 is SGDLS and CDR2 YYNGEE. With V trimmed by 4 bases and J by 1 base, 7 bases remained unmatched. This CDR3 is built from 15 residues. CDR3 bases: TGTGCCAGCAGCCAGAGTCGACAGGGGAACACTGAAGCTTTCTTT. Translating it yields CASSQSRQGNTEAFF.

This clone was recorded only once. The chain has TRBV7-2 and TRBJ2-7; 14 positions match TRBD2. Germline V lookup: CDR1 SGHTA, CDR2 FQGNSA. This CDR3 comprises 18 residues. V shed 3 bases, J shed 3 bases, and the junction held 10 bases outside the gene matches. The CDR3 here is CASSFSTRTSGGYYEQYF. The DNA of the CDR3 is TGTGCCAGCAGCTTCAGCACTCGGACTAGCGGGGGGTACTACGAGCAGTACTTC.

The genes are TRBV2 and TRBJ1-3, with D maybe TRBD1 (6 bases). The CDR3 spans 15 residues. In germline, CDR1 is SNHLY, CDR2 FYNNEI. V was clipped by 6 bases and J by 7 bases, with 19 bases between them. CDR3 residues: CASRPGDTPRNTIYF. CDR3 nucleotide sequence: TGTGCCAGCAGGCCCGGGGACACCCCAAGGAACACCATATATTTT.

V is TRBV24-1 and J is TRBJ1-2; D is undetermined. The CDR3 consists of 11 residues. V was trimmed by 9 bases and J by 6 bases, leaving 10 bases between them. Germline V gives CDR1 KGHDR, CDR2 SFDVKD. The CDR3 DNA sequence: TGTGCCACCGGGTGGGAGGATGGCTACACCTTC. This codes for CATGWEDGYTF.

This chain joins TRBV18 and TRBJ2-1, with 8 bases that match TRBD1. Germline V gene lookup returns CDR1 KGHSH and CDR2 LQKENI. This CDR3 spans 14 amino acids. Germline trimming cut 3 bases from V and 9 bases from J; bases unmatched to any gene: 7. CDR3 amino acids: CASSPRQGAGEQFF. CDR3 DNA: TGTGCCAGCTCACCTCGTCAGGGGGCAGGTGAGCAGTTCTTC.

CDR3 protein: CASSLAPDTQYF. The CDR3 nucleotides are TGCGCCAGCAGCTTGGCCCCAGATACGCAGTATTTT. The chain combines TRBV5-1 with TRBJ2-3; no definite D call. Germline loops: CDR1 SGHRS, CDR2 YFSETQ. Trimming cost V 0 bases and J 4 bases, with 3 bases left between them. The CDR3 is 12 residues long.

The rearrangement uses TRBV24-1 and TRBJ2-2; D perhaps matches TRBD2 (6 bases). Per the germline V gene, CDR1 is KGHDR and CDR2 is SFDVKD. There are 20 residues in the CDR3. Trimming removed 4 bases from V and 0 bases from J, with 23 bases in between. This CDR3 reads CATSDTLNPGLAPNTGELFF. CDR3 bases: TGTGCCACCAGTGACACTCTGAACCCGGGACTGGCCCCGAACACCGGGGAGCTGTTTTTT.

The chain carries TRBV4-1 and TRBJ1-4; D might be TRBD1 (5 bases). Germline CDR1 reads MGHRA; CDR2 reads YSYEKL. The CDR3 sequence is 12 residues long. The V end lost 5 bases, the J end lost 10 bases, and 11 bases lay between the germline ends. CDR3 loop: CASSSGSGKLFF. The CDR3 nucleotides read TGCGCCAGCAGCTCAGGGAGTGGAAAACTGTTTTTT.

The chain couples TRBV27 to TRBJ1-1; D is possibly TRBD1 (5 bases). The germline gives CDR1 MNHEY, CDR2 SMNVEV (reference sequence). Trimming stripped 3 bases from V and 7 bases from J, with 12 bases between. The CDR3 extends over 13 amino acids. CDR3 sequence reads: CASSFNRLGEAFF. The CDR3 bases are TGTGCCAGCAGTTTTAACAGGCTTGGTGAAGCTTTCTTT.

The CDR3 protein is CATSAQGSYNEQFF. The CDR3 region has the DNA TGTGCCACCAGTGCCCAGGGGTCCTACAATGAGCAGTTCTTC. The chain joins TRBV24-1 to TRBJ2-1; the D gene is possibly TRBD1 (6 bases). This CDR3 comprises 14 residues. Germline CDR1 reads KGHDR; CDR2 reads SFDVKD. V lost 5 bases to trimming and J lost 1 base, with 8 bases between them.

A word on this clone: A read error may produce the germline difference seen at one junction end. The rearrangement links TRBV11-2 to TRBJ2-7; D may correspond to TRBD1 or TRBD2 (5 bases each). CDR3 length equals 12 residues. Germline V gene sequence: CDR1 SGHAT, CDR2 FQNNGV. CDR3 nucleotides: TGTGCCAGCAGCTCCCCCGTGGGACGGCCTTCCTTC. Its translation is CASSSPVGRPSF. The entire variable domain, with the rest obtained from reference TRBV11-2 and TRBJ2-7, is as follows: EAGVAQSPRYKIIEKRQSVAFWCNPISGHATLYWYQQILGQGPKLLIQFQNNGVVDDSQLPKDRFSAERLKGVDSTLKIQPAKLEDSAVYLCASSSPVGRPSFGPGTRLTVT.

This chain links TRBV5-1 with TRBJ1-2, with TRBD1 matching 7 bases. V was clipped by 0 bases and J by 6 bases; unmatched bases: 2. There are 13 residues in the CDR3. Germline CDR1 is SGHRS and CDR2 is YFSETQ. CDR3 amino acids: CASSLGQGNGYTF. Written as DNA, the CDR3 is TGCGCCAGCAGCTTGGGACAGGGAAATGGCTACACCTTC.

CDR3 in amino acids: CATSDLSGGGSHEQFF. CDR3 DNA sequence: TGTGCCACCAGTGATTTGTCGGGGGGAGGGTCCCATGAGCAGTTCTTC. The chain employs TRBV24-1 and TRBJ2-1, with 7 bases that match TRBD2. CDR1 and CDR2 (germline): KGHDR, SFDVKD. Germline trimming cut 0 bases from V and 8 bases from J; bases unmatched to any gene: 9. CDR3 size: 16 residues.

CDR3 protein: CASSPTGDQPQHF. The CDR3 DNA reads TGCGCCAGCAGCCCTACAGGGGACCAGCCCCAGCATTTT. The rearrangement joins TRBV5-1 to TRBJ1-5, with 7 bases that match TRBD1. This CDR3 is built from 13 residues. Germline lookup yields CDR1 SGHRS and CDR2 YFSETQ. Trimming cost V 4 bases and J 7 bases; bases outside gene matches: 5.

This chain uses TRBV7-8 with TRBJ1-1; 8 bases are a match to TRBD1. From germline, CDR1 is SGHVS and CDR2 FQNEAQ. Trimming removed 0 bases from V and 5 bases from J; junction bases left unmatched: 5. The CDR3 has 15 residues. The CDR3 nucleotides read TGTGCCAGCAGCTTAGCGGACAGGGTGGGGACTGAAGCTTTCTTT. It yields the protein CASSLADRVGTEAFF.

V usage is TRBV3-1 (or the pseudogene TRBV3-2) and J usage is TRBJ2-7; D remains ambiguous. The CDR3 spans 12 residues. Germline assignment: CDR1 LGHDT and CDR2 YNNKEL (reference sequence). With 4 bases removed from V and 0 bases from J, the gap between germline ends came to 4 bases. This CDR3 reads CASSRISYEQYF. In DNA, the CDR3 is TGTGCCAGCAGCCGCATCTCCTACGAGCAGTACTTC.

This sequence joins TRBV24-1 and TRBJ1-2; tentatively, D is TRBD1 (6 bases). Trimming took off 2 bases at V and 8 bases at J, with 20 bases between the two ends. This CDR3 comprises 16 residues. Germline V CDR1 and CDR2: KGHDR, SFDVKD. CDR3 DNA sequence: TGTGCCACCAGTGATTCAATGGGACGTACAGGGAAAGGCTACACCTTC. This codes for CATSDSMGRTGKGYTF.

About this clone itself: Distinct nucleotide sequences in the sample also encode this CDR3. V gene TRBV4-3 combines with J gene TRBJ1-4; D gene uncertain. Trimming cost V 0 bases and J 5 bases, with 10 bases left between them. The germline gives CDR1 LGHNA, CDR2 YSLEER. The CDR3 sequence is 15 residues long. The CDR3 DNA reads TGCGCCAGCAGCCAAGAACGTCAGGAGAATGAAAAACTGTTTTTT. Translated: CASSQERQENEKLFF.

The chain joins TRBV30 to TRBJ1-2; 7 bases map to TRBD1. The CDR3 runs to 15 residues. The V gene's germline CDR1 is GTSNPN and CDR2 SVGIG (reference sequence). With V trimmed by 4 bases and J by 2 bases, 10 bases remained unmatched. The CDR3 DNA follows: TGTGCCTGGACTAACAGGGGAATGAGGAACTATGGCTACACCTTC. Protein: CAWTNRGMRNYGYTF.

V gene TRBV6-5 combines with J gene TRBJ1-1, with D unresolved. V lost 2 bases, J lost 4 bases, and 11 bases lay in between. The CDR3 extends over 14 amino acids. From germline, CDR1 is MNHEY and CDR2 SVGAGI. For the CDR3, the DNA is TGTGCCAGCAGTTACAAGGTAGAGGTCACTGAAGCTTTCTTT. Protein product: CASSYKVEVTEAFF.